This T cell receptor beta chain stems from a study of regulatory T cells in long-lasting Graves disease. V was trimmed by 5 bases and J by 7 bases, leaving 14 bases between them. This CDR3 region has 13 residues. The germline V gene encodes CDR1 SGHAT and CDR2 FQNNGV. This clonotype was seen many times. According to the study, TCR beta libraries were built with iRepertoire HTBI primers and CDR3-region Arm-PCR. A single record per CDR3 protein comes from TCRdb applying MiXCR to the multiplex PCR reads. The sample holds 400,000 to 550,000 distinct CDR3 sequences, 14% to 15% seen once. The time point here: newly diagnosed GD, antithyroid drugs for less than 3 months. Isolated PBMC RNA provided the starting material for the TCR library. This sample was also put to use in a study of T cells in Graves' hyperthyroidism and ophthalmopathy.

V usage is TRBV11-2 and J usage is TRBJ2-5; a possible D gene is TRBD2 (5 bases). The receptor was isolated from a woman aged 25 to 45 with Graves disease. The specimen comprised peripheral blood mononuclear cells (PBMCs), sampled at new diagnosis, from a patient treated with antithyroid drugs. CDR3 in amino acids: CASSKVPEGTQYF. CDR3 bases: TGTGCCAGCAGCAAAGTCCCCGAGGGGACCCAGTACTTC.